This entry is about one TCR delta chain. A far larger clone is off by one base, so a read error is likely. Within the sample, other DNA sequences also encode this same CDR3. The source of the sample is a study of gamma-delta T cells after stem cell transplantation. TCRdb reran clone calling via CATT on the RT-PCR reads. The sample carries fewer than 2,000 delta-chain clones, roughly 4.6% recorded once. Germline V CDR1 and CDR2: GEAIGNYY, EKD. The CDR3 totals 19 residues. After removal of 0 bases from V and 1 base from J, the junction contained 15 bases not matched to a gene. This receptor was taken from a human donor. It is not recorded whose cells these are; they may come from a transplant donor. Sequenced material: gamma-delta T cells. V usage is TRDV2 and J usage is TRDJ1, with 8 bases lining up with TRDD3. For the CDR3, the DNA is TGTGCCTGTGACACCGTCTCCTTGGGGGATCGATTACCCACCGATAAACTCATCTTT. Amino acids: CACDTVSLGDRLPTDKLIF.